Detailed here is one T cell receptor (beta chain). The CDR3 sequence is 13 residues long. The V gene's germline CDR1 is ENHRY and CDR2 SYGVKD. Trimming removed 7 bases at V and 1 base at J, with 10 bases between. At cycle 4 day 1, cycle 7 day 1, and baseline, blood was sampled. TCRdb keeps only in-frame clones here, not all; method: immunoSEQ multiplex PCR. The sample has around 20,000 clones; approximately 80% are singletons. The record originates from a study of OX40 agonist ivuxolimab in advanced cancers. J is TRBJ2-5 and V is TRBV10-3; the D is unclear. The TCR originated in an adult with an advanced solid tumor such as melanoma, head and neck, liver or kidney cancer. Sequencing was performed on CD4+ or CD8+ T cells sorted from blood, taken in a trial of the OX40 agonist ivuxolimab. The CDR3 coding sequence is TGTGCCATCAATAGCAACCGCCAAGAGACCCAGTACTTC. It is translated as CAINSNRQETQYF.